At least ten counts were recorded for the clone carrying this T cell receptor beta chain. Antigen unknown. These data come from a study of blood T cells in healthy people across ages. The study's findings and limits: Across the age range, TCR beta diversity per million T cells fell in a roughly linear way.

A sample-barcoded 5' primer and a J-beta primer mix were used in a second PCR of roughly 7 to 11 cycles. TCRdb reprocessed the 5' RACE reads with MiXCR, giving one entry per CDR3 protein. The sample comprises approximately 800,000 distinct CDR3 sequences, around two thirds of which are singletons, and 25% to 35% rests with the top ten. The CDR3 has 15 residues. Germline loops: CDR1 LGHDT, CDR2 YNNKEL (reference sequence). Trimming took off 0 bases at V and 0 bases at J, with 5 bases between the two ends. Sequenced material: blood. The gene calls are TRBV3-1 and TRBJ2-2; the D is unclear. The TCR was taken from a man younger than 45 in good health. CDR3 sequence (DNA): TGTGCCAGCAGCCAAGACGCGTCGAACACCGGGGAGCTGTTTTTT. This translates into CASSQDASNTGELFF.